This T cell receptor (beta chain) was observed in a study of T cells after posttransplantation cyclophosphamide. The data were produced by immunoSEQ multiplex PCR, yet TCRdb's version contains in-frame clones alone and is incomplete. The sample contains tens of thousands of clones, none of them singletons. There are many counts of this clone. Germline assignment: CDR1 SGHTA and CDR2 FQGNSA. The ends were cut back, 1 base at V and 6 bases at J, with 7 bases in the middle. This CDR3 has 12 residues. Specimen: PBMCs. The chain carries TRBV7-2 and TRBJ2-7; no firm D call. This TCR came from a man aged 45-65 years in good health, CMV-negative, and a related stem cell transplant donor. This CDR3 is CASSLDYAEQYF. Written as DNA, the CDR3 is TGTGCCAGCAGCTTAGACTACGCCGAGCAGTACTTC.